Listed below are T cell receptor beta chains from one sample, sequenced in a study of blood T cell repertoires in COVID-19. Libraries were prepared by immunoSEQ multiplex PCR; TCRdb keeps only in-frame clonotypes and omits some of them. The sample lists approximately 150,000 clones; approximately 90% were seen once. Sequenced input: peripheral blood. The origin of the receptors is a woman in her sixties with active or convalescent COVID-19. The CDR3 runs from the conserved cysteine through the conserved F or W. D genes are given only for firm matches. Some rows have no size entry. The others give once, few or many, or a class for an expanded clone.

D gene	CDR3 length	V gene	J gene	clone size	CDR3 DNA	CDR3 protein
.	14	TRBV30	TRBJ1-1	once	TGTGCCTGGATTACTCAAAGGGCGGGTACTGAAGCTTTCTTT	CAWITQRAGTEAFF
TRBD1	17	TRBV3-1/TRBV3-2	TRBJ1-2	.	TGTGCCAGCAGCCAAAATCGACAGGGAACATGGGGCTATGGCTACACCTTC	CASSQNRQGTWGYGYTF
.	14	TRBV6-5	TRBJ2-7	.	TGTGCCAGCAGTTCCCCTCTTGAGGTCTACGAGCAGTACTTC	CASSSPLEVYEQYF
TRBD2	15	TRBV30	TRBJ2-3	.	TGTGCCTGGAGTCCACTAGCGGGACCCACAGATACGCAGTATTTT	CAWSPLAGPTDTQYF
TRBD2	19	TRBV3-1/TRBV3-2	TRBJ2-4	.	TGTGCCAGCAGCCAGGGGTGGGTACTAGCGGGTTCGGCCAAAAACATTCAGTACTTC	CASSQGWVLAGSAKNIQYF
TRBD2	15	TRBV4-3	TRBJ2-3	.	TGCGCCAGCAGCCAAGGCGGGGGGGCAATAGATACGCAGTATTTT	CASSQGGGAIDTQYF
.	17	TRBV12-2	TRBJ2-2	.	TGTGCAAGTCGCTCAGACAAACCCCTGCGAGTCACCGGGGAGCTGTTTTTT	CASRSDKPLRVTGELFF
TRBD1	18	TRBV12-5	TRBJ2-2	once	TGTGCTAGTGGTTGGGGCCCGATGGGACAGGGTAACACCGGGGAGCTGTTTTTT	CASGWGPMGQGNTGELFF
.	13	TRBV10-3	TRBJ1-1	few	TGTGCCTCCGATTCCTCTCCGGGGACTGAAGCTTTCTTT	CASDSSPGTEAFF
.	16	TRBV21-1	TRBJ2-3	.	TGTGCCAGCATTCCCACAGGGGGCGGGGGAACAGATACGCAGTATTTT	CASIPTGGGGTDTQYF
.	15	TRBV10-3	TRBJ1-1	few	TGTGCCATCAGTGTAGTGGAGAAAATGAACACTGAAGCTTTCTTT	CAISVVEKMNTEAFF
TRBD1	18	TRBV4-3	TRBJ1-4	.	TGCGCCAGCAGCTCGACCCAGGGACAGGGTGGTAATCATGAAAAACTGTTTTTT	CASSSTQGQGGNHEKLFF
.	14	TRBV5-6	TRBJ1-2	.	TGTGCCAGCAGCTTACAGGGCCCTAACTATGGCTACACCTTC	CASSLQGPNYGYTF
.	11	TRBV20-1	TRBJ1-1	few	TGCAGTGCTAGAGATGGGTTGGAGGCTTTCTTT	CSARDGLEAFF
TRBD2	15	TRBV7-9	TRBJ2-3	few	TGTGCCAGCAGCCCCCGGGACTATAGCACAGATACGCAGTATTTT	CASSPRDYSTDTQYF
.	11	TRBV7-9	TRBJ2-7	few	TGTGCCAGCAGCTTACGTTACGAGCAGTACTTC	CASSLRYEQYF
.	15	TRBV7-9	TRBJ2-5	.	TGTGCCAGCAGCCTCTTTGCGGGGATTCGAGAGACCCAGTACTTC	CASSLFAGIRETQYF
TRBD2	14	TRBV19	TRBJ2-2	few	TGTGCCAGTAGTCGGGGGGGCCTTGGCGGGGAGCTGTTTTTT	CASSRGGLGGELFF
.	13	TRBV4-3	TRBJ2-7	.	TGCGCCAGCAGCCAAGAGGTGGGCTGGGAGCAGTACTTC	CASSQEVGWEQYF
.	14	TRBV7-2	TRBJ2-2	.	TGTGCCAGCAGCTTCCAGGGGAGAGTGGGGGAGCTGTTTTTT	CASSFQGRVGELFF
TRBD2	17	TRBV9	TRBJ2-2	once	TGTGCCAGCAGCGTTACTGCGGGGGACCCTAACACCGGGGAGCTGTTTTTT	CASSVTAGDPNTGELFF
.	14	TRBV5-1	TRBJ1-6	.	TGCGCCAGCAGCCCTTACAGGGCCCAATCACCCCTCCACTTT	CASSPYRAQSPLHF
TRBD1	14	TRBV2	TRBJ1-6	.	TGTGCCAGCAGCTCGGGACAGGGGAATTCACCCCTCCACTTT	CASSSGQGNSPLHF
TRBD2	16	TRBV5-1	TRBJ2-5	.	TGCGCCAGCAGCGGGACTAGCGGGGGGTACCAAGAGACCCAGTACTTC	CASSGTSGGYQETQYF
TRBD2	14	TRBV29-1	TRBJ2-7	.	TGCAGCGTTGTGCGGGGGACGGGGACCTACGAGCAGTACTTC	CSVVRGTGTYEQYF
.	13	TRBV12-5	TRBJ1-2	.	TGTGCTAGTGCCTTGGGGACTGTAGAGGGCTACACCTTC	CASALGTVEGYTF
TRBD2	18	TRBV3-1/TRBV3-2	TRBJ2-2	.	TGTGCCAGCAGCCAAGTTTTTCCTAGCGGGGGGAACACCGGGGAGCTGTTTTTT	CASSQVFPSGGNTGELFF
.	13	TRBV10-3	TRBJ2-3	.	TGTGCCATCAGTCCGGACTCGACAGATACGCAGTATTTT	CAISPDSTDTQYF
.	16	TRBV5-8	TRBJ2-2	once	TGTGCCAGCAACGCGGGGCCTGCAGTCTACACCGGGGAGCTGTTTTTT	CASNAGPAVYTGELFF
.	11	TRBV20-1	TRBJ2-7	.	TGCAGTGCTAGGAAGCAACACGAGCAGTACTTC	CSARKQHEQYF
.	19	TRBV21-1	TRBJ1-5	.	TGTGCCAGCAGCGTCTATCAGGGGGCCCGGGGGGAATCTAATCAGCCCCAGCATTTT	CASSVYQGARGESNQPQHF
.	15	TRBV5-6	TRBJ1-2	.	TGTGCCAGCAGCTTGGGAACAGGGAATCCCTATGGCTACACCTTC	CASSLGTGNPYGYTF
TRBD1	15	TRBV5-8	TRBJ1-2	.	TGTGCCAGCAGCGTTGGACAGGGCTCCCAAGGGGGCTACACCTTC	CASSVGQGSQGGYTF
TRBD2	15	TRBV6-2/TRBV6-3	TRBJ2-3	many	TGTGCCAGCAGTTACTTGGGACTAGCGACAGATACGCAGTATTTT	CASSYLGLATDTQYF
.	13	TRBV4-3	TRBJ2-1	.	TGCGCCAGCAGCTTACCAGGGGTACGTGAGCAGTTCTTC	CASSLPGVREQFF
TRBD1	13	TRBV19	TRBJ1-2	.	TGTGCCAGTAGCCTCACAGGGGACTATGGCTACACCTTC	CASSLTGDYGYTF
.	14	TRBV19	TRBJ1-2	.	TGTGCCAGTAGTAAAATAGTAGCTTGGGATGGCTACACCTTC	CASSKIVAWDGYTF
TRBD2	16	TRBV4-1	TRBJ2-3	.	TGCGCCAGCAGCCAAGAGGCTAGCGGACTCACAGATACGCAGTATTTT	CASSQEASGLTDTQYF
.	14	TRBV29-1	TRBJ1-1	.	TGCAGCGTTGAAGGGGGAGGACGGAACACTGAAGCTTTCTTT	CSVEGGGRNTEAFF
.	11	TRBV21-1	TRBJ1-2	.	TGTGGTAGCAGGGAGAAGGATGGCTACACCTTC	CGSREKDGYTF
TRBD2	15	TRBV7-2	TRBJ2-3	.	TGTGCCAGCAGCCCCGAAGCGGGGCGCACAGATACGCAGTATTTT	CASSPEAGRTDTQYF
TRBD1	12	TRBV2	TRBJ1-5	.	TGTGCCAGCAGTTTCACAGGGGAGCCCCAGCATTTT	CASSFTGEPQHF